This TCR beta chain is drawn from a study of blood T cell repertoires in COVID-19. Study summary: The United States, Italy and Spain provided the acute and convalescent COVID-19 samples.

Germline-derived CDR1 and CDR2 are LGHDT and YNNKEL (reference sequence). The CDR3 contains 14 residues. V lost 3 bases to trimming and J lost 4 bases, with 12 bases between them. Resolution of symptoms, clearance, or two negative PCRs was present in recovered Cohort 3 donors. The table came from immunoSEQ multiplex PCR; TCRdb's copy has only in-frame clones and leaves some out. The table has roughly 330,000 clones, about 89% seen once. This receptor was identified in a woman in her 30s who had recovered from COVID-19. The chain couples TRBV3-1 (or the pseudogene TRBV3-2) to TRBJ1-1; no definite D call. Sequenced material: PBMCs or T cells enriched from blood (not recorded which). Here the CDR3 DNA reads TGTGCCAGCAGCCACGAGTACGGTGGCACTGAAGCTTTCTTT. Translating it yields CASSHEYGGTEAFF.